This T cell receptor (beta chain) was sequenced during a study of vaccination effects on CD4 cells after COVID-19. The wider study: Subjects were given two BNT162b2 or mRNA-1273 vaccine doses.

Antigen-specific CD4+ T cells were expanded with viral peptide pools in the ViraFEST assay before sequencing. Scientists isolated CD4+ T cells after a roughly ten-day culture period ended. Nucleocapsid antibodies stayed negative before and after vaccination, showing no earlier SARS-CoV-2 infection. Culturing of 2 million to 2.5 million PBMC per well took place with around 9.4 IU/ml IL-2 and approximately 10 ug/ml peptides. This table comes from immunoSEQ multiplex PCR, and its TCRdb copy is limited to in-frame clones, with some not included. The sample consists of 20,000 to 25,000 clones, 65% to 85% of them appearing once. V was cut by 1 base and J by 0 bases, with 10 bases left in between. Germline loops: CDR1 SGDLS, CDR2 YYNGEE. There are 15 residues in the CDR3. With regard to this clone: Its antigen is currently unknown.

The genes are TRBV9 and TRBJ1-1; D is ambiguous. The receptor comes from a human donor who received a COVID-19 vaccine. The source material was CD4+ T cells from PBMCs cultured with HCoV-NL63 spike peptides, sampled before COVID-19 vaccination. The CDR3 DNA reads TGTGCCAGCAGCGTACAAACAGCTATGAACACTGAAGCTTTCTTT. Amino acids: CASSVQTAMNTEAFF.